The 19 T cell receptor beta chains below all came from one sample that was sequenced in a study of blood T cell repertoires in COVID-19. The table came from immunoSEQ multiplex PCR; TCRdb's copy has only in-frame clones and leaves some out. Found here are fewer than 350,000 clones, approximately 91% of them singletons; the top ten hold approximately 2.5%. The sample comprised PBMCs or T cells enriched from blood (not recorded which). These receptors were obtained from a woman in her thirties or forties with acute COVID-19.

This chain connects TRBV27 to TRBJ1-6; D gene uncertain. Germline lookup yields CDR1 MNHEY and CDR2 SMNVEV (reference sequence). Deletions cut 6 bases from V and 2 bases from J, with 11 bases between. The CDR3 has 15 residues. In nucleotides, the CDR3 is TGTGCCAGCAGGAAAGGAGTTGCCTATAATTCACCCCTCCACTTT. Its translation is CASRKGVAYNSPLHF.

V is TRBV12-5 and J is TRBJ1-5, with D perhaps TRBD1 (5 bases). Trimming removed 1 base at V and 5 bases at J, with 18 bases between. The CDR3 totals 17 residues. Germline V lookup: CDR1 LGHNT, CDR2 FRNRAP. CDR3 sequence reads: CASGLAQTGAKDQPQHF. The CDR3 DNA reads TGTGCTAGTGGTTTGGCCCAAACTGGGGCAAAGGATCAGCCCCAGCATTTT. The variable domain in full, with the rest retrieved from reference TRBV12-5 and TRBJ1-5, is DARVTQTPRHKVTEMGQEVTMRCQPILGHNTVFWYRQTMMQGLELLAYFRNRAPLDDSGMPKDRFSAEMPDATLATLKIQPSEPRDSAVYFCASGLAQTGAKDQPQHFGDGTRLSIL.

This rearrangement joins TRBV7-6 to TRBJ2-7, with a weak D call TRBD1 (6 bases). From germline, CDR1 is SGHVS and CDR2 FNYEAQ. V was trimmed by 8 bases and J by 1 base, leaving 15 bases between them. This CDR3 contains 14 residues. DNA for the CDR3: TGTGCCAGCGCGACAGGTGCCGCGTCCTACGAGCAGTACTTC. Translating gives CASATGAASYEQYF.

This sequence joins TRBV7-2 and TRBJ2-2, with 9 nucleotides matching TRBD1. The CDR3 totals 16 residues. V shed 8 bases and J 5 bases; nucleotides not matched to a gene: 12. Germline-derived CDR1 and CDR2 are SGHTA and FQGNSA. As DNA, the CDR3 is TGTGCCAGCCCTCCCGAGGGACAGGGAGGGACCGGGGAGCTGTTTTTT. Its protein product is CASPPEGQGGTGELFF.

V gene TRBV2 combines with J gene TRBJ1-2; D remains unclear. The CDR3 has 14 residues. V lost 2 bases to trimming and J lost 5 bases, with 12 bases between them. CDR1 is SNHLY and CDR2 is FYNNEI in the germline V gene. This chain's CDR3 is CASSESGRTYGYTF. In DNA form, the CDR3 reads TGTGCCAGCAGTGAATCAGGCAGAACATATGGCTACACCTTC.

The V and J genes are TRBV6-6 and TRBJ2-6; 8 bases are shared with TRBD2. Germline loops: CDR1 MNHNY, CDR2 SVGAGI (reference sequence). Losses at the gene ends were 5 bases for V and 1 base for J; bases not matched to a gene: 7. CDR3 length: 17 residues. The CDR3 loop is CASSRGGVRSGANVLTF. The CDR3 nucleotides read TGTGCCAGCAGTCGGGGGGGGGTTAGATCTGGGGCCAACGTCCTGACTTTC.

The chain is built from TRBV15 and TRBJ2-7; 9 bases map to TRBD1. The CDR3 consists of 14 residues. The V gene's germline CDR1 is LNHNV and CDR2 YYDKDF (reference sequence). The ends lost 5 bases at V and 4 bases at J; junction bases unmatched: 6. CDR3 in amino acids: CATSSGTGLYEQYF. CDR3 coding DNA: TGTGCCACCAGCTCCGGGACAGGGTTGTACGAGCAGTACTTC.

The chain combines TRBV11-2 with TRBJ2-5; tentative D call: TRBD1 (5 bases). V lost 1 base to trimming and J lost 6 bases, with 12 bases between them. Germline CDR1 reads SGHAT; CDR2 reads FQNNGV. The CDR3 is 14 amino acids. The CDR3: CASSLAGWVQTQYF. The CDR3 DNA reads TGTGCCAGCAGCTTAGCAGGGTGGGTGCAGACCCAGTACTTC.

The chain has TRBV6-5 and TRBJ2-7; 9 bases are shared with TRBD1. V trimming: 6 bases; J trimming: 6 bases; junction bases outside the gene matches: 12. Germline CDR1 and CDR2: MNHEY and SVGAGI. The CDR3 length is 15 residues. The CDR3 DNA sequence: TGTGCCAGCAGCCTTTTCGGGACAGGGTTGTCCGAGCAGTACTTC. The encoded protein is CASSLFGTGLSEQYF.

The chain links TRBV5-6 to TRBJ1-4, with D possibly being TRBD1 (6 bases). From germline, CDR1 is SGHDT and CDR2 YYEEEE. The CDR3 extends over 16 amino acids. Trimming cost V 3 bases and J 1 base, with 13 bases left between them. The CDR3 sequence is CASSSNAGVTNEKLFF. The CDR3 nucleotides are TGTGCCAGCAGCTCAAACGCAGGGGTAACTAATGAAAAACTGTTTTTT.

This rearrangement joins TRBV12-5 to TRBJ2-5, with 7 positions matching TRBD1. There are 14 residues in the CDR3. Germline values: CDR1 LGHNT, CDR2 FRNRAP. The V segment lost 5 bases and the J segment 2 bases; nucleotides outside the gene matches: 5. CDR3 in DNA: TGTGCTAGTGGTCCCCGGGACAGACAAGAGACCCAGTACTTC. Protein product: CASGPRDRQETQYF.

V and J are TRBV5-1 and TRBJ2-7, with D possibly matching TRBD1 (5 bases). V lost 0 bases, J lost 3 bases, and 10 bases lay in between. Germline V CDR1 and CDR2: SGHRS, YFSETQ. The CDR3 covers 14 residues. CDR3 loop: CASSLVSGNYEQYF. In DNA form, the CDR3 reads TGCGCCAGCAGCTTGGTTTCAGGGAACTACGAGCAGTACTTC.

This clone was recorded only once. The V call is TRBV28, the J call TRBJ2-4, with a possible D match to TRBD1 (6 bases). The CDR3 extends over 15 amino acids. Per germline, CDR1 MDHEN and CDR2 SYDVKM. Trimming removed 9 bases from V and 0 bases from J, with 15 bases in between. The CDR3, as DNA: TGTGCCAGTCAAAGACAGGACCTAGCCAAAAACATTCAGTACTTC. It specifies CASQRQDLAKNIQYF.

V usage is TRBV12-3 or TRBV12-4 and J usage is TRBJ1-2; D is ambiguous. V was trimmed by 10 bases and J by 8 bases, leaving 17 bases between them. CDR3 length: 12 residues. The CDR3 bases are TGTGCCACCACCGGGATGCGGGAGGGCTACACCTTC. Amino acid sequence: CATTGMREGYTF.

The chain recombines TRBV7-2 with TRBJ2-7; 7 bases map to TRBD2. The CDR3 runs to 15 residues. V shed 2 bases and J 7 bases; nucleotides not matched to a gene: 11. Germline lookup yields CDR1 SGHTA and CDR2 FQGNSA. The CDR3 DNA reads as TGTGCCAGCAGCTTACGGGGCGGGAGTGGAAGGGAGCAGTACTTC. Translating gives CASSLRGGSGREQYF.

The count of this clone is one. V is TRBV5-6 and J is TRBJ2-3; no reliable D call. Germline CDR1 is SGHDT and CDR2 is YYEEEE. The CDR3 has 11 amino acids. Trimming shortened V by 6 bases and J by 4 bases, and 6 bases separated the two germline ends. CDR3 bases: TGTGCCAGCAAACGGGCAGATACGCAGTATTTT. It encodes CASKRADTQYF.

The CDR3 spells CASTEQGALNEKLFF. The CDR3 nucleotides are TGTGCCAGCACAGAACAGGGGGCTCTTAATGAAAAACTGTTTTTT. The chain carries TRBV2 and TRBJ1-4, with 9 bases matching TRBD1. Trimming took 7 bases from V and 4 from J; bases not matched to a gene: 7. Per germline, CDR1 SNHLY and CDR2 FYNNEI. CDR3 length: 15 residues.

The chain is built from TRBV3-1 (or the pseudogene TRBV3-2) and TRBJ1-4; 11 bases match TRBD1. CDR1 is LGHDT, CDR2 YNNKEL, per germline (reference sequence). The J segment lost 8 bases and the V segment lost 3 bases, leaving 8 bases of the junction unmatched. This CDR3 has 16 residues. CDR3 residues: CASSQRTGGLKEKLFF. CDR3 in DNA: TGTGCCAGCAGCCAGCGGACAGGGGGCTTAAAAGAAAAACTGTTTTTT.

This clone was recorded only once. The CDR3: CSARLGALHF. DNA of the CDR3: TGCAGTGCTCGATTGGGCGCCCTCCACTTT. The V call is TRBV20-1, the J call TRBJ1-6; D ambiguous. The germline CDR1 and CDR2 sequences are DFQATT and SNEGSKA (reference sequence). The CDR3 consists of 10 residues. V lost 5 bases and J lost 14, with 10 bases in between.